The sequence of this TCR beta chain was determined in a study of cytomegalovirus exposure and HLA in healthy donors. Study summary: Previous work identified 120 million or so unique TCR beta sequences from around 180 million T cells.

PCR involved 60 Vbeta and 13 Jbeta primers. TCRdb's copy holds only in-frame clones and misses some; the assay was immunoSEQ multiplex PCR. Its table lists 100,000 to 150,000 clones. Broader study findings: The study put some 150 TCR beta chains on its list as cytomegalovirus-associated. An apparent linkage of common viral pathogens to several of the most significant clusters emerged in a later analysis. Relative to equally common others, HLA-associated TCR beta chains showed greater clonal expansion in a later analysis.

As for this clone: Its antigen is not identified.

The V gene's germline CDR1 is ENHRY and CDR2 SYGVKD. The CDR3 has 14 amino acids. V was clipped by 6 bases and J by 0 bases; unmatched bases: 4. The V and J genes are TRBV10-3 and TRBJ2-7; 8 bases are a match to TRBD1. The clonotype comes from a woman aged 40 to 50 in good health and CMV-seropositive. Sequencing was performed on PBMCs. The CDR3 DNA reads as TGTGCCATCAGACCCGGACAGGGCTCCTACGAGCAGTACTTC. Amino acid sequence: CAIRPGQGSYEQYF.